This entry lists 27 T cell receptor beta chains sequenced from one sample in a study of cytomegalovirus exposure and HLA in healthy donors. Researchers ran the PCR with 60 Vbeta and 13 Jbeta primers. TCRdb's copy holds only in-frame clones and misses some; the assay was immunoSEQ multiplex PCR. The sample consists of 150,000 to 200,000 clones, more than 75% of them appearing once. Sequencing was carried out using PBMCs. These receptors were obtained from a girl aged 5 to 17 in good health and CMV-seropositive.

The genes are TRBV7-9 and TRBJ1-2; 8 nucleotides align to TRBD1. V shed 5 bases and J 5 bases; nucleotides not matched to a gene: 7. CDR3 length: 14 residues. Looked up from germline, CDR1 is SEHNR and CDR2 is FQNEAQ (reference sequence). The CDR3 DNA sequence: TGTGCCAGCAGCCGGGGACAGGAGAGGTATGGCTACACCTTC. Its protein product is CASSRGQERYGYTF. The variable domain in full, with the rest retrieved from reference TRBV7-9 and TRBJ1-2, is DTGVSQNPRHKITKRGQNVTFRCDPISEHNRLYWYRQTLGQGPEFLTYFQNEAQLEKSRLLSDRFSAERPKGSFSTLEIQRTEQGDSAMYLCASSRGQERYGYTFGSGTRLTVV.

The CDR3 loop reads CASSLGYEQYF. CDR3 nucleotide sequence: TGTGCCAGCAGTCTAGGCTACGAGCAGTACTTC. The chain links TRBV28 to TRBJ2-7; no clear D gene. Trimming took 5 bases from V and 3 from J, leaving 5 bases between them. CDR1 and CDR2 from the germline V gene are MDHEN and SYDVKM. The CDR3 has 11 residues.

V is TRBV7-8 and J is TRBJ1-5; D is possibly TRBD1 (6 bases). The V gene lost 3 bases and the J gene lost 3 bases, with 12 bases spanning the gap. This CDR3 is built from 15 residues. The germline gives CDR1 SGHVS, CDR2 FQNEAQ. As DNA, the CDR3 is TGTGCCAGCAGCTTTTCGAGGGGGAACAATCAGCCCCAGCATTTT. Translating it yields CASSFSRGNNQPQHF.

V gene TRBV28 combines with J gene TRBJ2-7, with TRBD1 identical over 7 bases. Germline lookup yields CDR1 MDHEN and CDR2 SYDVKM. There are 13 residues in the CDR3. The junction had 6 bases not matched to a gene; V was cut back by 6 bases and J by 4 bases. The CDR3 sequence is CASRPGQSYEQYF. The CDR3 nucleotides are TGTGCCAGCAGGCCGGGACAGAGTTACGAGCAGTACTTC.

The V and J genes are TRBV19 and TRBJ1-5; D not certain. The CDR3 length is 13 residues. Germline V gene lookup returns CDR1 LNHDA and CDR2 SQIVND (reference sequence). Trimming cost V 3 bases and J 3 bases, with 6 bases left between them. The CDR3 nucleotides are TGTGCCAGTAGTATTCGGTACAATCAGCCCCAGCATTTT. Protein: CASSIRYNQPQHF.

The rearrangement links TRBV7-6 to TRBJ2-1; 10 bases are a match to TRBD2. V lost 2 bases to trimming and J lost 4 bases; unmatched junction nucleotides: 8. This CDR3 spans 17 amino acids. CDR1 is SGHVS, CDR2 FNYEAQ, per germline. The CDR3 coding sequence is TGTGCCAGCAGCTTAAATTTTGGGACTAGCGAGTACAATGAGCAGTTCTTC. Translating it yields CASSLNFGTSEYNEQFF.

This rearrangement joins TRBV9 to TRBJ2-5, with TRBD1 identical over 8 bases. The CDR3 is made up of 15 amino acids. CDR1 is SGDLS, CDR2 YYNGEE, per germline. V lost 4 bases and J lost 4; bases outside the gene matches: 9. The CDR3 sequence is CASSTRTGKTETQYF. CDR3 coding DNA: TGTGCCAGCAGCACACGGACAGGGAAGACAGAGACCCAGTACTTC.

This chain connects TRBV27 to TRBJ1-2; possibly TRBD1 for D (6 bases). Between the trimmed V and J ends, which lost 2 bases and 8 bases, there was a span of 15 bases. This CDR3 contains 14 residues. Germline-derived CDR1 and CDR2 are MNHEY and SMNVEV (reference sequence). The CDR3 region is CASSLRQGIRGYTF. In DNA form, the CDR3 reads TGTGCCAGCAGTTTAAGGCAGGGGATAAGGGGCTACACCTTC.

V gene TRBV7-8 combines with J gene TRBJ1-1, with D unresolved. Germline loops: CDR1 SGHVS, CDR2 FQNEAQ. V lost 0 bases and J 1 base, leaving 12 bases between the germline ends. The CDR3 is 16 amino acids. CDR3 residues: CASSLALAVANTEAFF. In nucleotides, the CDR3 is TGTGCCAGCAGCTTAGCGCTGGCAGTGGCGAACACTGAAGCTTTCTTT.

CDR3 in amino acids: CASSIDKSGQNTEAFF. The CDR3 nucleotides read TGTGCCAGTAGTATAGACAAATCAGGGCAGAACACTGAAGCTTTCTTT. The rearrangement joins TRBV19 to TRBJ1-1; tentative D call: TRBD1 (5 bases). V shed 0 bases and J shed 1 base, with 12 bases lying between them. The CDR3 sequence is 16 residues long. Germline V lookup: CDR1 LNHDA, CDR2 SQIVND (reference sequence). The full variable domain, with the rest looked up from reference TRBV19 and TRBJ1-1, is DGGITQSPKYLFRKEGQNVTLSCEQNLNHDAMYWYRQDPGQGLRLIYYSQIVNDFQKGDIAEGYSVSREKKESFPLTVTSAQKNPTAFYLCASSIDKSGQNTEAFFGQGTRLTVV.

The chain uses TRBV2 and TRBJ2-7, with TRBD1 matching over 9 bases. This CDR3 is built from 13 residues. Germline V gives CDR1 SNHLY, CDR2 FYNNEI. Losses at the gene ends were 4 bases for V and 6 bases for J; bases not matched to a gene: 4. CDR3 residues: CASSGGQGSEQYF. The CDR3 DNA sequence: TGTGCCAGCAGTGGGGGACAGGGAAGCGAGCAGTACTTC. The entire variable domain, with the rest obtained from reference TRBV2 and TRBJ2-7, is as follows: EPEVTQTPSHQVTQMGQEVILRCVPISNHLYFYWYRQILGQKVEFLVSFYNNEISEKSEIFDDQFSVERPDGSNFTLKIRSTKLEDSAMYFCASSGGQGSEQYFGPGTRLTVT.

This chain uses TRBV2 with TRBJ1-3; D unresolved. Germline V gene sequence: CDR1 SNHLY, CDR2 FYNNEI. This CDR3 has 15 amino acids. The V gene lost 6 bases and the J gene lost 0 bases, with 12 bases spanning the gap. In DNA form, the CDR3 reads TGTGCCAGCAGCCTCGACTGGAGCTCTGGAAACACCATATATTTT. As protein: CASSLDWSSGNTIYF.

The chain combines TRBV2 with TRBJ2-2, with D possibly being TRBD2 (6 bases). CDR3 length: 16 amino acids. The germline V gene has CDR1 SNHLY and CDR2 FYNNEI. V was pared by 4 bases and J by 1 base, with 13 bases between. The CDR3 spells CASSGTGLLNTGELFF. The DNA for the CDR3 is TGTGCCAGCAGTGGAACAGGACTACTGAACACCGGGGAGCTGTTTTTT.

The chain is built from TRBV28 and TRBJ2-1, with a possible D match to TRBD2 (5 bases). Trimming removed 1 base from V and 5 bases from J, with 6 bases in between. CDR3 length equals 13 residues. The germline gives CDR1 MDHEN, CDR2 SYDVKM. Written as DNA, the CDR3 is TGTGCCAGCAGTTTATACGGGGACAATGAGCAGTTCTTC. Protein product: CASSLYGDNEQFF.

The chain has TRBV9 and TRBJ2-5, with D possibly matching TRBD1 (6 bases). Trimming pared 1 base from V and 0 bases from J, leaving 10 bases between. This CDR3 spans 15 amino acids. Germline CDR1 reads SGDLS; CDR2 reads YYNGEE. CDR3 protein: CASSVLGTYQETQYF. The CDR3 DNA sequence: TGTGCCAGCAGCGTACTGGGGACATACCAAGAGACCCAGTACTTC.

The chain carries TRBV2 and TRBJ2-6; the D gene is possibly TRBD1 (6 bases). The V end lost 6 bases, the J end lost 0 bases, and 9 bases lay between the germline ends. The CDR3 has 15 amino acids. CDR1 SNHLY and CDR2 FYNNEI come from the germline V gene. The chain's CDR3 is CASSGQISGANVLTF. The DNA of the CDR3 is TGTGCCAGCAGCGGACAGATCTCTGGGGCCAACGTCCTGACTTTC.

This chain connects TRBV18 to TRBJ1-2, with D perhaps matching TRBD1 (5 bases). The V gene's germline CDR1 is KGHSH and CDR2 LQKENI. The CDR3 loop spans 13 amino acids. Deletions cut 6 bases from V and 2 bases from J, with 10 bases between. The CDR3 sequence is CASSQGGNYGYTF. As DNA, the CDR3 is TGTGCCAGCTCGCAGGGAGGGAACTATGGCTACACCTTC.

The chain employs TRBV9 and TRBJ2-7; the D gene is possibly TRBD2 (7 bases). Trimming stripped 3 bases from V and 4 bases from J, with 17 bases between. Germline lookup yields CDR1 SGDLS and CDR2 YYNGEE. The CDR3 has 15 residues. This chain's CDR3 is CASSASGRGTYEQYF. Here the CDR3 DNA reads TGTGCCAGCAGCGCAAGTGGGAGGGGGACTTACGAGCAGTACTTC.

V gene TRBV5-6 combines with J gene TRBJ2-3; D perhaps matches TRBD2 (5 bases). Germline-derived CDR1 and CDR2 are SGHDT and YYEEEE. This CDR3 has 15 amino acids. Trimming took off 3 bases at V and 5 bases at J, with 16 bases between the two ends. The CDR3 coding sequence is TGTGCCAGCAGCTCGGACCCCTCTAGCCTAGATACGCAGTATTTT. Encoded protein: CASSSDPSSLDTQYF.

The V gene is TRBV5-4, the J gene TRBJ1-1; D not certain. This CDR3 region has 13 residues. The V gene lost 6 bases and the J gene lost 4 bases, with 13 bases spanning the gap. The germline V gene encodes CDR1 SGHNT and CDR2 YYREEE (reference sequence). This CDR3 is CASTLGRGTEAFF. Written as DNA, the CDR3 is TGTGCCAGCACATTGGGTCGGGGCACTGAAGCTTTCTTT.

This sequence joins TRBV6-5 and TRBJ1-2, with D possibly matching TRBD1 (6 bases). This CDR3 is built from 15 residues. Germline assignment: CDR1 MNHEY and CDR2 SVGAGI. Trimming shortened V by 0 bases and J by 5 bases, and 13 bases separated the two germline ends. The CDR3 region has the DNA TGTGCCAGCAGTTACTCGATCCAGGGGCGTTATGGCTACACCTTC. This translates into CASSYSIQGRYGYTF.

The V call is TRBV2, the J call TRBJ2-5, with 7 bases fitting TRBD1. Germline values: CDR1 SNHLY, CDR2 FYNNEI. Trimming took 6 bases from V and 4 from J; bases not matched to a gene: 8. CDR3 length equals 14 residues. The CDR3 sequence is CASSADRDAETQYF. The CDR3 nucleotides are TGTGCCAGCAGCGCAGACAGGGATGCAGAGACCCAGTACTTC.

This chain uses TRBV5-1 with TRBJ1-2; no definite D call. Trimming took off 4 bases at V and 4 bases at J, with 14 bases between the two ends. Germline values: CDR1 SGHRS, CDR2 YFSETQ. CDR3 size: 14 residues. In DNA form, the CDR3 reads TGCGCCAGCAGCCTCGAGAGGGTTGGCTATGGCTACACCTTC. Translating it yields CASSLERVGYGYTF. The entire variable domain, with the rest obtained from reference TRBV5-1 and TRBJ1-2, is as follows: KAGVTQTPRYLIKTRGQQVTLSCSPISGHRSVSWYQQTPGQGLQFLFEYFSETQRNKGNFPGRFSGRQFSNSRSEMNVSTLELGDSALYLCASSLERVGYGYTFGSGTRLTVV.

The chain is built from TRBV5-4 and TRBJ2-7, with TRBD1 matching over 7 bases. The CDR3 sequence is 15 residues long. Trimming cost V 1 base and J 0 bases; bases outside gene matches: 4. Germline lookup yields CDR1 SGHNT and CDR2 YYREEE (reference sequence). CDR3 in DNA: TGTGCCAGCAGCTTGAAGGACAGGAGCTCCTACGAGCAGTACTTC. Translated: CASSLKDRSSYEQYF. The full variable domain, with the rest looked up from reference TRBV5-4 and TRBJ2-7, is ETGVTQSPTHLIKTRGQQVTLRCSSQSGHNTVSWYQQALGQGPQFIFQYYREEENGRGNFPPRFSGLQFPNYSSELNVNALELDDSALYLCASSLKDRSSYEQYFGPGTRLTVT.

In this sample, this clone turned up a few times. The chain is built from TRBV27 and TRBJ2-1; weak D call: TRBD2 (6 bases). The germline gives CDR1 MNHEY, CDR2 SMNVEV (reference sequence). Trimming pared 0 bases from V and 0 bases from J, leaving 9 bases between. The CDR3 sequence is 16 residues long. This CDR3 is CASSLSAGSSYNEQFF. The CDR3 bases are TGTGCCAGCAGTTTATCGGCGGGGAGCTCCTACAATGAGCAGTTCTTC.

This clone was picked up one time. Within the sample, other DNA sequences also encode this same CDR3. The J gene is TRBJ2-1, the V gene TRBV2, with TRBD2 matching over 8 bases. The CDR3 sequence is 15 residues long. J lost 2 bases, V lost 6 bases, and 6 bases had no gene match. CDR1 is SNHLY and CDR2 is FYNNEI in the germline V gene. CDR3 DNA: TGTGCCAGCAGGGGCCTAGCGGGTGCCTACAATGAGCAGTTCTTC. This gives the protein CASRGLAGAYNEQFF.

The chain employs TRBV5-5 and TRBJ2-6; 13 bases fit TRBD2. The CDR3 is 19 amino acids. Trimming took 1 base from V and 0 from J; bases not matched to a gene: 4. Germline V gene data show CDR1 as SGHKS and CDR2 as YYEKEE (reference sequence). Here the CDR3 DNA reads TGTGCCAGCAGCTTGTCGGGACTAGCGGGACTCTCTGGGGCCAACGTCCTGACTTTC. It specifies CASSLSGLAGLSGANVLTF. Full variable domain (outside the CDR3, taken from reference TRBV5-5 and TRBJ2-6): DAGVTQSPTHLIKTRGQQVTLRCSPISGHKSVSWYQQVLGQGPQFIFQYYEKEERGRGNFPDRFSARQFPNYSSELNVNALLLGDSALYLCASSLSGLAGLSGANVLTFGAGSRLTVL.